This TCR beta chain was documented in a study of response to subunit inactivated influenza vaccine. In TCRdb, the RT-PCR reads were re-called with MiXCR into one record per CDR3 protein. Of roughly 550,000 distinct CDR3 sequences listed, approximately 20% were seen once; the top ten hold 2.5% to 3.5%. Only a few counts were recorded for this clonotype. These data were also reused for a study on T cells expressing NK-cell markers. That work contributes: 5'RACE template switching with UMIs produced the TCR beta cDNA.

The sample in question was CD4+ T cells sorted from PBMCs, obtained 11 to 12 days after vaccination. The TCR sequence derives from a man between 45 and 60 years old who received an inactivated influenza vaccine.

The CDR3 region has the DNA TGTGCCAGCAGCATTCAAGGGGTCAGAAACTCCTACGAGCAGTACTTC. As protein: CASSIQGVRNSYEQYF. The chain recombines TRBV7-2 with TRBJ2-7; possibly TRBD1 for D (5 bases). The CDR3 extends over 16 amino acids. Trimming cost V 5 bases and J 0 bases, with 17 bases left between them. Germline V gene data show CDR1 as SGHTA and CDR2 as FQGNSA.